This T cell receptor (beta chain) is drawn from a study of beta chain features in type 1 diabetes. Whole-study results and caveats: All four CD4+ subsets of Type 1 diabetes patients contained TCRB CDR3s that were moderately but significantly shorter.

The CDR3 consists of 13 residues. CDR1 is KGHSH, CDR2 LQKENI, per germline. V was clipped by 6 bases and J by 4 bases, with 12 bases between them. This clone was counted a few times. Its cognate antigen is unknown. Since all of the isolated RNA was reverse transcribed, expressed TCRB transcripts were what got sequenced. Clones were read by immunoSEQ multiplex PCR, and TCRdb kept only the in-frame ones, dropping some. Of 310,000 or so clones listed, 15% are singletons. The origin of this receptor is a man aged 18 to 29 with type 1 diabetes. The rearrangement links TRBV18 to TRBJ1-1, with a possible D match to TRBD1 (5 bases). The sample was naive CD4+ T cells from blood. The chain's CDR3 is CASSRSGGTEAFF. The CDR3 DNA reads as TGTGCCAGCTCGCGTTCGGGGGGCACTGAAGCTTTCTTT.